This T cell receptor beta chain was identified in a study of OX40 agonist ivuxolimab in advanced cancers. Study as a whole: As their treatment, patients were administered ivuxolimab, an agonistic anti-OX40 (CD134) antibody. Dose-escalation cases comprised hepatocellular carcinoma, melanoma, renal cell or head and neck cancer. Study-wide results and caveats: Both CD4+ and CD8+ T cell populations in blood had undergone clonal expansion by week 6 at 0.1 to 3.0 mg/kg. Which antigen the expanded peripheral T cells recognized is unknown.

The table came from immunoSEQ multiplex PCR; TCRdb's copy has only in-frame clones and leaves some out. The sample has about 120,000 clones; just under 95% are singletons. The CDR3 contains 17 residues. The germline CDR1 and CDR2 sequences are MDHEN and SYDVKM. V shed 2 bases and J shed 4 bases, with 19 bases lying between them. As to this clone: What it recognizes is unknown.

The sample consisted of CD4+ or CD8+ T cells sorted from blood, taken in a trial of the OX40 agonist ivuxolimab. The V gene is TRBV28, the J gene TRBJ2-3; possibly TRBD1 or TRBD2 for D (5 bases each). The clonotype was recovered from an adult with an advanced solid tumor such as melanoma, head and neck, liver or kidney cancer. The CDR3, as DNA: TGTGCCAGCAGTTTACCCCCCGGGACGCCTGGCCCAGATACGCAGTATTTT. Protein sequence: CASSLPPGTPGPDTQYF.